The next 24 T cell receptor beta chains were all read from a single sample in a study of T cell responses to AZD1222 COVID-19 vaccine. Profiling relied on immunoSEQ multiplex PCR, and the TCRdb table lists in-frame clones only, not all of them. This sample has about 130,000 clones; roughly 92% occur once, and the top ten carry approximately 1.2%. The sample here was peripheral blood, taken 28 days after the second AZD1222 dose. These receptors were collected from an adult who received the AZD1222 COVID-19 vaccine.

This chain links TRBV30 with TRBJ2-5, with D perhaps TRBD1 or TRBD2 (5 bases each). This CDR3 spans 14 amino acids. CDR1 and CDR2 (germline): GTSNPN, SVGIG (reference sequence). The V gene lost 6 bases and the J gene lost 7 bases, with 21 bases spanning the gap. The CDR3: CACRDPPGSRTQYF. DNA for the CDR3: TGTGCCTGCAGGGACCCACCTGGTTCTAGGACCCAGTACTTC.

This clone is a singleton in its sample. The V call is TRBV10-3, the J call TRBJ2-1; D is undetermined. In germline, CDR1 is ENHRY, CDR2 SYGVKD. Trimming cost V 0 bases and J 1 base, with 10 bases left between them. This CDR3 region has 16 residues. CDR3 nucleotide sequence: TGTGCCATCAGTGAGTCATCAGAATCATCCTACAATGAGCAGTTCTTC. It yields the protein CAISESSESSYNEQFF.

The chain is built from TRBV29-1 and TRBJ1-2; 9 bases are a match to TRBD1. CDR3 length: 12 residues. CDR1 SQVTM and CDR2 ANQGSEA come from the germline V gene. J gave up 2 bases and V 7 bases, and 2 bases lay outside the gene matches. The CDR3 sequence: CSAGTGNYGYTF. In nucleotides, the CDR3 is TGCAGCGCCGGGACAGGGAACTATGGCTACACCTTC.

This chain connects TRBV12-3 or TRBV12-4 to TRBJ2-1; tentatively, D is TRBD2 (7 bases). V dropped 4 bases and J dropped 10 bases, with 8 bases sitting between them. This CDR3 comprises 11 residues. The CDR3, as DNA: TGTGCCAGCAGTTCGGGGGGCGAGCAGTTCTTC. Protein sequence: CASSSGGEQFF.

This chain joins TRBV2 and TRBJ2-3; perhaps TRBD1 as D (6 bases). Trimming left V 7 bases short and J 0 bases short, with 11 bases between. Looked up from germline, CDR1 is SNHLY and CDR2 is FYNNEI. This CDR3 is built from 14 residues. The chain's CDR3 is CASKPGASTDTQYF. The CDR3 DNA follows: TGTGCCAGCAAGCCAGGGGCTAGCACAGATACGCAGTATTTT.

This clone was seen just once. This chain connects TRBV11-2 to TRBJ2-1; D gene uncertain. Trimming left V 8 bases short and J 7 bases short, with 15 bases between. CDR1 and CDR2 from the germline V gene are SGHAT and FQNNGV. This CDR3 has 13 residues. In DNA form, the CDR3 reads TGTGCCAGCCACTACCTCTCTGGGAATGAGCAGTTCTTC. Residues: CASHYLSGNEQFF. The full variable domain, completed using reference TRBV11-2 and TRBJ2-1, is EAGVAQSPRYKIIEKRQSVAFWCNPISGHATLYWYQQILGQGPKLLIQFQNNGVVDDSQLPKDRFSAERLKGVDSTLKIQPAKLEDSAVYLCASHYLSGNEQFFGPGTRLTVL.

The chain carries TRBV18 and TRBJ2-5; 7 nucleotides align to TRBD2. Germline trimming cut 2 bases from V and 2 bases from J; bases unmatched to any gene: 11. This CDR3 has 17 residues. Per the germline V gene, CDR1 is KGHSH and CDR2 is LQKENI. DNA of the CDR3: TGTGCCAGCTCACCAAGCGGGGCGGGGCCCATACAAGAGACCCAGTACTTC. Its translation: CASSPSGAGPIQETQYF.

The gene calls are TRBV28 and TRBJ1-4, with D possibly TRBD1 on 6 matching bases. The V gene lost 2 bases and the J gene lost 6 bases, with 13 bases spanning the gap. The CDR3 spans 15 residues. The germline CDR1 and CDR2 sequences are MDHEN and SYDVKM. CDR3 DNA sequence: TGTGCCAGCAGTTTACAGGGGCGGGGATATGAAAAACTGTTTTTT. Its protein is CASSLQGRGYEKLFF.

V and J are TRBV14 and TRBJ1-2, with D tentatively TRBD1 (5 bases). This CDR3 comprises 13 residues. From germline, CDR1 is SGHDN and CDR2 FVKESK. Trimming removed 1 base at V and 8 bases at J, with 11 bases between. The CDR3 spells CASSQARGGGYTF. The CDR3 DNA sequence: TGTGCCAGCAGCCAAGCGAGGGGCGGGGGCTACACCTTC.

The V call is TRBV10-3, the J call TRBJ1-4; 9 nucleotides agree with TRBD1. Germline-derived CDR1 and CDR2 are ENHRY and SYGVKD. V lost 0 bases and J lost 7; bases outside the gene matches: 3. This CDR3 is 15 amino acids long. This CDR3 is CAISESKGQGEKLFF. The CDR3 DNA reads TGTGCCATCAGTGAGTCGAAGGGACAGGGTGAAAAACTGTTTTTT.

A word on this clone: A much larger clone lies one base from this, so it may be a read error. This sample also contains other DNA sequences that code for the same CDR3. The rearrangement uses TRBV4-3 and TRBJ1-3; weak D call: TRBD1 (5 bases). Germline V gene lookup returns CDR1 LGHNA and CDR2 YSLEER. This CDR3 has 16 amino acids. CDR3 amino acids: CASSQDHGGSGNTIYF. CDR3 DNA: TGCGCCAGTAGCCAAGATCATGGGGGCTCTGGAAACACCATATATTTT.

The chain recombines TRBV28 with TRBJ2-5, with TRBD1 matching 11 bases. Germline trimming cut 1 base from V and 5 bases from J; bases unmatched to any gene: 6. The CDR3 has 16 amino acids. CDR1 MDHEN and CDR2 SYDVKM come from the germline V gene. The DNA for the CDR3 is TGTGCCAGCAGTTTATTTCGGGACAGGGGGTGGGAGACCCAGTACTTC. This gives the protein CASSLFRDRGWETQYF.

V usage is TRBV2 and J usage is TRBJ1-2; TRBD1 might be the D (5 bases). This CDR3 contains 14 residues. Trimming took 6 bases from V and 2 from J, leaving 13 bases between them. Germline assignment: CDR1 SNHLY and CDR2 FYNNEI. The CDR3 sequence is CASRGDGGNYGYTF. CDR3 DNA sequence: TGTGCCAGCAGGGGGGACGGAGGAAACTATGGCTACACCTTC.

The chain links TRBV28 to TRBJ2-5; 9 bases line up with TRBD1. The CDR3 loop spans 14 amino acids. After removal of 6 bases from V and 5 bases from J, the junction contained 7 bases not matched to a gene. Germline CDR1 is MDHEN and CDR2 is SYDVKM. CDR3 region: CASSPGQGGETQYF. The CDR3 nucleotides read TGTGCCAGCAGCCCGGGACAGGGTGGGGAGACCCAGTACTTC.

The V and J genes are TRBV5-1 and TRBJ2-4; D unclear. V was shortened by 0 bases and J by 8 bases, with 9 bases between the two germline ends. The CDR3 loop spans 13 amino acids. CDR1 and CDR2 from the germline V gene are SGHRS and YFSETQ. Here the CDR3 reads CASSLVTYDIQYF. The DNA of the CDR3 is TGCGCCAGCAGCTTGGTGACATATGACATTCAGTACTTC. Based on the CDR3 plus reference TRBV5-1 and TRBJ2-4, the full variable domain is KAGVTQTPRYLIKTRGQQVTLSCSPISGHRSVSWYQQTPGQGLQFLFEYFSETQRNKGNFPGRFSGRQFSNSRSEMNVSTLELGDSALYLCASSLVTYDIQYFGAGTRLSVL.

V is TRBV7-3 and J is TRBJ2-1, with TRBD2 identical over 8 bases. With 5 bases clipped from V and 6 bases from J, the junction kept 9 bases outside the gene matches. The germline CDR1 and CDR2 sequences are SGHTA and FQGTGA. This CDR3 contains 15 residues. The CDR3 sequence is CASSPSGRGVNEQFF. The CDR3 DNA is TGTGCCAGCAGCCCCAGCGGGAGAGGGGTCAATGAGCAGTTCTTC.

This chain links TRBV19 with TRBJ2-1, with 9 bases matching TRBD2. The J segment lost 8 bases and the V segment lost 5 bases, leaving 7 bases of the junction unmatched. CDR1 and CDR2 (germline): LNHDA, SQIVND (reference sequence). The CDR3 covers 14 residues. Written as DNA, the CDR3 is TGTGCCAGTAGTTTTAGCGGGAGCCGGGATGAGCAGTTCTTC. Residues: CASSFSGSRDEQFF. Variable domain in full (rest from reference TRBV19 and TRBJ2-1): DGGITQSPKYLFRKEGQNVTLSCEQNLNHDAMYWYRQDPGQGLRLIYYSQIVNDFQKGDIAEGYSVSREKKESFPLTVTSAQKNPTAFYLCASSFSGSRDEQFFGPGTRLTVL.

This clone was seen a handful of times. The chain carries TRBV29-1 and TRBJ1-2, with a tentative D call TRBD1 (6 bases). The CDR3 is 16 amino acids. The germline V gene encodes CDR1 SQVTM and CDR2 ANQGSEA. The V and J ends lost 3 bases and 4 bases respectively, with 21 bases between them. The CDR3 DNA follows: TGCAGCGTTGAGGGAGTCGGGGGGGCTACCCTCTATGGCTACACCTTC. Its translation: CSVEGVGGATLYGYTF.

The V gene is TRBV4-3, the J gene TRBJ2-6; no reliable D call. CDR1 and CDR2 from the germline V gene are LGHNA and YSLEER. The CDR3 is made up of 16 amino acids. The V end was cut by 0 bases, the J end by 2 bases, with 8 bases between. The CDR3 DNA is TGCGCCAGCAGCCAAGATGGGCTCCCTGGGGCCAACGTCCTGACTTTC. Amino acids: CASSQDGLPGANVLTF.

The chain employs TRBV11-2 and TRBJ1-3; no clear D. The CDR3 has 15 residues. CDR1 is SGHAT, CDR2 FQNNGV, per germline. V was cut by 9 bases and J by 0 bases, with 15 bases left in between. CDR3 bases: TGTGCCAGTAGCACGGGAGCCTTCTCTGGAAACACCATATATTTT. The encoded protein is CASSTGAFSGNTIYF. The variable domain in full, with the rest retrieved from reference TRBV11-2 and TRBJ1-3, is EAGVAQSPRYKIIEKRQSVAFWCNPISGHATLYWYQQILGQGPKLLIQFQNNGVVDDSQLPKDRFSAERLKGVDSTLKIQPAKLEDSAVYLCASSTGAFSGNTIYFGEGSWLTVV.

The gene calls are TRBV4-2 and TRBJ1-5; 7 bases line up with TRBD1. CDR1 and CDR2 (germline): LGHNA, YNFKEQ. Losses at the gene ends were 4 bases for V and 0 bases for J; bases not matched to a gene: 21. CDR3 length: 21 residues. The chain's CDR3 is CASSPEPIISTGRSSNQPQHF. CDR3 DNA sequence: TGTGCCAGCAGCCCCGAGCCCATTATTTCGACAGGGAGGAGTAGCAATCAGCCCCAGCATTTT.

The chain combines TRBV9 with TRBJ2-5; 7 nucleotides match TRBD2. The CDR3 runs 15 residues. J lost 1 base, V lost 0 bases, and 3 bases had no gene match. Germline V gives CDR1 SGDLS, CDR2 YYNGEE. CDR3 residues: CASSVGGRPQETQYF. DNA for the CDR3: TGTGCCAGCAGCGTAGGCGGGAGACCCCAAGAGACCCAGTACTTC.

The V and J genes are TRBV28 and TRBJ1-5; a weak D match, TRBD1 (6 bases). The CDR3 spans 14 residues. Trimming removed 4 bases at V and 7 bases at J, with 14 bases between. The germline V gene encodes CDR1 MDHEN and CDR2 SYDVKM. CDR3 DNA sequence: TGTGCCAGCAGTTATAACAGGGAAGCCCAGCCCCAGCATTTT. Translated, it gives CASSYNREAQPQHF. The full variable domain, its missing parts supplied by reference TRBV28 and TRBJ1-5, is DVKVTQSSRYLVKRTGEKVFLECVQDMDHENMFWYRQDPGLGLRLIYFSYDVKMKEKGDIPEGYSVSREKKERFSLILESASTNQTSMYLCASSYNREAQPQHFGDGTRLSIL.

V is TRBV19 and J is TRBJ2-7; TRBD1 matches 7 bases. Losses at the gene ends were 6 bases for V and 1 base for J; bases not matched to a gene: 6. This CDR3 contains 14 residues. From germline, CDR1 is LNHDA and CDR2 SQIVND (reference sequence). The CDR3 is CASRATGTSYEQYF. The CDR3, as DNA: TGTGCCAGTAGAGCGACAGGGACATCCTACGAGCAGTACTTC.